The present TCR beta chain was sequenced within a study of blood T cells in healthy people across ages. Looked up from germline, CDR1 is KGHDR and CDR2 is SFDVKD. V was cut by 2 bases and J by 6 bases, with 17 bases left in between. This CDR3 has 16 amino acids. Primers used in a second PCR of about 7 to 11 cycles were a sample-barcoded 5' primer and a J-beta primer mix. Using its own MiXCR run on the 5' RACE reads, TCRdb lists one record per CDR3 protein. This sample has under 2 million distinct CDR3 sequences, with 30% to 35% found just once. Study observations and caveats: Compared with aged donors, long-lived donors showed fewer expanded clones, suggesting selection. The fall in TCR beta diversity per million T cells was roughly linear with age.

Comment on this clonotype: Its matching antigen is unknown.

The genes are TRBV24-1 and TRBJ2-3; D perhaps matches TRBD1 (6 bases). Specimen: blood. This TCR came from a woman in her twenties or thirties in good health. The CDR3 DNA reads TGTGCCACCAGTGATTCCTATGGACCCCAGGGGGATACGCAGTATTTT. It is translated as CATSDSYGPQGDTQYF.